One and the same sample provided the 30 T cell receptor beta chains below, sequenced in a study of blood T cell repertoires in COVID-19. Sequencing was performed with immunoSEQ multiplex PCR; in TCRdb, only in-frame clones are kept and a portion is missing. The sample holds 250,000 to 350,000 clones, over 75% seen once. The material sequenced was PBMCs or T cells enriched from blood (not recorded which). Every receptor here comes from a woman aged 30 to 39 who had recovered from COVID-19.

The chain has TRBV2 and TRBJ2-7; 7 nucleotides line up with TRBD1. With 5 bases clipped from V and 4 bases from J, the junction kept 2 bases outside the gene matches. The CDR3 spans 12 residues. Looked up from germline, CDR1 is SNHLY and CDR2 is FYNNEI. The CDR3 here is CASSTQGYEQYF. CDR3 DNA: TGTGCCAGCAGTACACAGGGGTACGAGCAGTACTTC.

V gene TRBV7-9 combines with J gene TRBJ2-1; D gene ambiguous. Trimming took 5 bases from V and 8 from J, leaving 10 bases between them. The CDR3 has 12 residues. The germline V gene has CDR1 SEHNR and CDR2 FQNEAQ (reference sequence). CDR3: CASSNLRDEQFF. DNA of the CDR3: TGTGCCAGCAGCAACCTCCGGGATGAGCAGTTCTTC.

The V and J genes are TRBV5-1 and TRBJ2-7; 11 positions match TRBD2. CDR1 is SGHRS and CDR2 is YFSETQ in the germline V gene. Unmatched junction bases numbered 11, after V lost 1 base and J lost 2 bases. This CDR3 has 18 amino acids. The CDR3 loop reads CASSLSSGGSVPAYEQYF. The DNA for the CDR3 is TGCGCCAGCAGCTTGTCTAGCGGGGGGTCTGTACCCGCCTACGAGCAGTACTTC.

The chain uses TRBV28 and TRBJ1-3; a possible D gene is TRBD1 (6 bases). CDR3 length equals 17 residues. Germline CDR1 reads MDHEN; CDR2 reads SYDVKM. Trimming cost V 5 bases and J 0 bases, with 17 bases left between them. The CDR3 sequence is CASSPLGDTLSGNTIYF. CDR3 nucleotide sequence: TGTGCCAGCAGTCCCTTGGGGGACACTCTCTCTGGAAACACCATATATTTT.

The genes are TRBV3-1 (or the pseudogene TRBV3-2) and TRBJ2-2; 7 nucleotides align to TRBD2. The CDR3 is made up of 17 amino acids. J was trimmed by 8 bases and V by 0 bases; bases with no gene match: 12. Germline V gives CDR1 LGHDT, CDR2 YNNKEL (reference sequence). The CDR3 spells CASSQDRSGGRTGELFF. The CDR3 DNA reads as TGTGCCAGCAGCCAAGATCGTTCCGGCGGGAGAACTGGGGAGCTGTTTTTT.

Here the CDR3 reads CAWKVALYYGYTF. The DNA for the CDR3 is TGTGCCTGGAAGGTAGCGCTATACTATGGCTACACCTTC. The V and J genes are TRBV30 and TRBJ1-2; no firm D call. Germline V lookup: CDR1 GTSNPN, CDR2 SVGIG (reference sequence). V lost 4 bases and J lost 3, with 12 bases in between. This CDR3 is built from 13 residues.

This chain connects TRBV6-6 to TRBJ2-7; D unresolved. Trimming shortened V by 6 bases and J by 1 base, and 10 bases separated the two germline ends. Looked up from germline, CDR1 is MNHNY and CDR2 is SVGAGI (reference sequence). There are 13 residues in the CDR3. CDR3 in DNA: TGTGCCAGCAGCACTGGGCGATCCTACGAGCAGTACTTC. Protein: CASSTGRSYEQYF.

The chain recombines TRBV27 with TRBJ2-7; D remains unclear. The V end was cut by 4 bases, the J end by 6 bases, with 16 bases between. The CDR3 runs 14 residues. Germline values: CDR1 MNHEY, CDR2 SMNVEV (reference sequence). The chain's CDR3 is CASSSSVTLGEQYF. The CDR3 DNA sequence: TGTGCCAGCAGTTCGTCGGTAACCCTCGGCGAGCAGTACTTC.

This sequence joins TRBV3-1 (or the pseudogene TRBV3-2) and TRBJ2-3, with D unclear. Trimming shortened V by 8 bases and J by 6 bases, and 18 bases separated the two germline ends. The CDR3 spans 14 residues. The germline gives CDR1 LGHDT, CDR2 YNNKEL (reference sequence). DNA of the CDR3: TGTGCCAGCGGTAGAGGTAGGCTTCCCGATACGCAGTATTTT. Protein sequence: CASGRGRLPDTQYF.

The V gene is TRBV6-5, the J gene TRBJ1-1; possibly TRBD1 for D (6 bases). CDR1 and CDR2 from the germline V gene are MNHEY and SVGAGI. Trimming removed 7 bases from V and 11 bases from J, with 17 bases in between. The CDR3 runs 12 residues. CDR3 protein: CASMKGQGWAFF. CDR3 sequence (DNA): TGTGCCAGCATGAAGGGGCAGGGGTGGGCTTTCTTT.

The chain joins TRBV10-3 to TRBJ1-1; no clear D gene. V lost 0 bases, J lost 1 base, and 9 bases lay in between. CDR1 is ENHRY and CDR2 is SYGVKD in the germline V gene. This CDR3 region has 15 residues. Written as DNA, the CDR3 is TGTGCCATCAGTGAGTCGCTAGAACGGAACACTGAAGCTTTCTTT. Translated: CAISESLERNTEAFF.

The chain has TRBV7-9 and TRBJ1-1, with 7 bases lining up with TRBD1. The CDR3 contains 16 residues. Germline loops: CDR1 SEHNR, CDR2 FQNEAQ (reference sequence). Trimming took 4 bases from V and 2 from J; bases not matched to a gene: 10. The CDR3 reads CASSSHQGQTNTEAFF. Here the CDR3 DNA reads TGTGCCAGCAGCTCCCATCAGGGACAGACTAACACTGAAGCTTTCTTT.

The chain combines TRBV5-1 with TRBJ2-5; 12 bases fit TRBD2. V was pared by 4 bases and J by 0 bases, with 13 bases of the junction left unmatched. The V gene's germline CDR1 is SGHRS and CDR2 YFSETQ. This CDR3 is built from 19 residues. The CDR3 is CASSPGLAGSSYNQETQYF. The DNA for the CDR3 is TGCGCCAGCAGCCCGGGACTAGCGGGCTCGTCATACAACCAAGAGACCCAGTACTTC.

This clone was detected only once. The chain couples TRBV19 to TRBJ2-6; perhaps TRBD1 as D (7 bases). The CDR3 sequence is 16 residues long. V lost 5 bases to trimming and J lost 2 bases, with 13 bases between them. Per the germline V gene, CDR1 is LNHDA and CDR2 is SQIVND (reference sequence). The CDR3 bases are TGTGCCAGTAGTTACGCCAGGGGGGCTGGGGCCAACGTCCTGACTTTC. This sequence encodes CASSYARGAGANVLTF.

The V and J genes are TRBV30 and TRBJ1-5; TRBD1 might be the D (6 bases). V was cut by 5 bases and J by 1 base, with 9 bases left in between. The CDR3 spans 13 residues. Germline values: CDR1 GTSNPN, CDR2 SVGIG (reference sequence). Written as DNA, the CDR3 is TGTGCCTGGGAACAGGGAAGCAATCAGCCCCAGCATTTT. Residues: CAWEQGSNQPQHF.

This rearrangement joins TRBV11-2 to TRBJ1-1; D gene ambiguous. V dropped 5 bases and J dropped 4 bases, with 11 bases sitting between them. CDR1 and CDR2 from the germline V gene are SGHAT and FQNNGV. The CDR3 spans 13 residues. The CDR3 sequence is CASSRGLGTEAFF. The CDR3 DNA is TGTGCCAGCAGCCGAGGGTTAGGCACTGAAGCTTTCTTT.

This clone was observed a single time. The V and J genes are TRBV7-9 and TRBJ1-6, with 7 positions matching TRBD1. The CDR3 is 15 residues long. Germline assignment: CDR1 SEHNR and CDR2 FQNEAQ (reference sequence). Losses at the gene ends were 0 bases for V and 7 bases for J; bases not matched to a gene: 3. Here the CDR3 reads CASSLATGRNSPLHF. The CDR3 DNA reads TGTGCCAGCAGCTTAGCGACAGGGCGGAATTCACCCCTCCACTTT. The variable domain in full, with the rest retrieved from reference TRBV7-9 and TRBJ1-6, is DTGVSQNPRHKITKRGQNVTFRCDPISEHNRLYWYRQTLGQGPEFLTYFQNEAQLEKSRLLSDRFSAERPKGSFSTLEIQRTEQGDSAMYLCASSLATGRNSPLHFGNGTRLTVT.

The V and J genes are TRBV2 and TRBJ1-1; D unresolved. Germline V gene sequence: CDR1 SNHLY, CDR2 FYNNEI. Trimming removed 7 bases from V and 1 base from J, with 13 bases in between. The CDR3 is 14 residues long. As DNA, the CDR3 is TGTGCCAGCACGAGATTCAGGCAGAACACTGAAGCTTTCTTT. Protein sequence: CASTRFRQNTEAFF. Full variable domain (rest looked up from reference TRBV2 and TRBJ1-1): EPEVTQTPSHQVTQMGQEVILRCVPISNHLYFYWYRQILGQKVEFLVSFYNNEISEKSEIFDDQFSVERPDGSNFTLKIRSTKLEDSAMYFCASTRFRQNTEAFFGQGTRLTVV.

This clone has only a few counts. This chain joins TRBV5-1 and TRBJ1-6, with 9 positions matching TRBD1. CDR3 size: 16 residues. Trimming took 2 bases from V and 5 from J; bases not matched to a gene: 5. Germline-derived CDR1 and CDR2 are SGHRS and YFSETQ. The CDR3 nucleotides read TGCGCCAGCAGCTTACAGGGGGCGCAAAATAATTCACCCCTCCACTTT. Translating it yields CASSLQGAQNNSPLHF.

The rearrangement uses TRBV27 and TRBJ2-2, with TRBD1 identical over 7 bases. This CDR3 has 16 residues. Germline values: CDR1 MNHEY, CDR2 SMNVEV (reference sequence). Unmatched junction bases numbered 12, after V lost 5 bases and J lost 6 bases. The CDR3 sequence is CASSDNRGSSAGELFF. The CDR3 DNA reads as TGTGCCAGCAGTGATAACAGGGGAAGCTCCGCCGGGGAGCTGTTTTTT.

The rearrangement joins TRBV24-1 to TRBJ2-2; perhaps TRBD1 as D (6 bases). Germline loops: CDR1 KGHDR, CDR2 SFDVKD. V lost 4 bases, J lost 0 bases, and 11 bases lay in between. The CDR3 is 16 residues long. The DNA of the CDR3 is TGTGCCACCAGTGAGGCAGGGGACACGAACACCGGGGAGCTGTTTTTT. Its translation: CATSEAGDTNTGELFF.

The V and J genes are TRBV7-2 and TRBJ2-2, with D perhaps matching TRBD1 (5 bases). V gave up 3 bases and J gave up 6 bases, with 8 bases separating them. Germline V gives CDR1 SGHTA, CDR2 FQGNSA. The CDR3 runs to 13 residues. Here the CDR3 DNA reads TGTGCCAGCAGCTTCTTAGGGGCCGGGGAGCTGTTTTTT. Its protein is CASSFLGAGELFF. Full variable domain (rest looked up from reference TRBV7-2 and TRBJ2-2): GAGVSQSPSNKVTEKGKDVELRCDPISGHTALYWYRQSLGQGLEFLIYFQGNSAPDKSGLPSDRFSAERTGGSVSTLTIQRTQQEDSAVYLCASSFLGAGELFFGEGSRLTVL.

The chain links TRBV5-1 to TRBJ2-7; D remains unclear. Germline CDR1 reads SGHRS; CDR2 reads YFSETQ. V gave up 4 bases and J gave up 5 bases, with 10 bases separating them. There are 12 residues in the CDR3. CDR3 sequence: CASSPGANEQYF. As DNA, the CDR3 is TGCGCCAGCAGCCCCGGTGCCAACGAGCAGTACTTC.

V usage is TRBV19 and J usage is TRBJ2-2; D gene unclear. Germline-derived CDR1 and CDR2 are LNHDA and SQIVND (reference sequence). The CDR3 length is 15 residues. V lost 2 bases, J lost 2 bases, and 9 bases lay in between. CDR3 residues: CASSIQVENTGELFF. For the CDR3, the DNA is TGTGCCAGTAGTATACAGGTAGAAAACACCGGGGAGCTGTTTTTT.

This chain joins TRBV28 and TRBJ1-5; 9 nucleotides agree with TRBD1. With V trimmed by 4 bases and J by 6 bases, 7 bases remained unmatched. Germline lookup yields CDR1 MDHEN and CDR2 SYDVKM. The length of the CDR3 is 15 residues. The DNA of the CDR3 is TGTGCCAGCAGTTCCCCCCGGGACAGGGCTCAGCCCCAGCATTTT. It yields the protein CASSSPRDRAQPQHF.

The V gene is TRBV27, the J gene TRBJ2-2; possibly TRBD1 for D (6 bases). Germline V gene data show CDR1 as MNHEY and CDR2 as SMNVEV (reference sequence). This CDR3 contains 14 residues. Trimming left V 6 bases short and J 7 bases short, with 15 bases between. CDR3: CASRSQGSGGELFF. DNA for the CDR3: TGTGCCAGCAGATCACAGGGATCCGGCGGGGAGCTGTTTTTT.

The chain recombines TRBV6-5 with TRBJ1-2; 9 bases agree with TRBD1. The germline V gene encodes CDR1 MNHEY and CDR2 SVGAGI. J gave up 7 bases and V 4 bases, and 10 bases lay outside the gene matches. The CDR3 contains 15 residues. The CDR3 nucleotides read TGTGCCAGCAGTTTACAGGGGGCACAAGGACTTGGCTACACCTTC. This codes for CASSLQGAQGLGYTF.

This chain joins TRBV7-9 and TRBJ1-5, with TRBD1 matching over 9 bases. The germline gives CDR1 SEHNR, CDR2 FQNEAQ (reference sequence). The CDR3 has 14 residues. The V segment lost 5 bases and the J segment 9 bases; nucleotides outside the gene matches: 8. In nucleotides, the CDR3 is TGTGCCAGCAGCGCCAGACAGGGGGTTGGGCCCCAGCATTTT. It codes for CASSARQGVGPQHF.

The rearrangement uses TRBV10-2 and TRBJ1-1; D uncertain. CDR3 length equals 13 residues. Trimming cost V 3 bases and J 1 base, with 6 bases left between them. The germline V gene encodes CDR1 WSHSY and CDR2 SAAADI. The CDR3 reads CASSEGRNTEAFF. The CDR3 nucleotides read TGCGCCAGCAGTGAAGGGAGGAACACTGAAGCTTTCTTT.

The V and J genes are TRBV6-5 and TRBJ2-7; 12 nucleotides agree with TRBD2. The CDR3 consists of 15 residues. With V trimmed by 4 bases and J by 3 bases, 4 bases remained unmatched. Germline-derived CDR1 and CDR2 are MNHEY and SVGAGI. The CDR3 DNA reads as TGTGCCAGCAGTTCACTAGCGGGGGGCGGCTACGAGCAGTACTTC. Amino acid sequence: CASSSLAGGGYEQYF.